This T cell receptor (beta chain) was profiled in a study of CD8 T cells in Susac syndrome. For the study at large: When their blood was taken, patients with Susac syndrome were therapy-naive, taking corticosteroids, or taking intravenous immunoglobulin alone.

TEMRA cells were enriched by FACS, and CD4+ and CD8+ T cells were negatively isolated. RNA amounts of about 0.5 to 1 ug underwent reverse transcription with random hexamers. A multiplex approach, immunoSEQ multiplex PCR, amplified TCR beta CDR3 across 54 Vbeta and 13 Jbeta. TCRdb redid the calling of the immunoSEQ multiplex PCR reads with MiXCR, one entry per CDR3 protein. The table lists 95,000 to 150,000 distinct CDR3 sequences, approximately 96% of them singletons. This clonotype has only one observation. CDR1 and CDR2 (germline): DFQATT, SNEGSKA (reference sequence). The ends lost 3 bases at V and 4 bases at J; junction bases unmatched: 15. The CDR3 consists of 17 residues.

The receptor comes from a human donor with Susac syndrome. Sequenced: CD4+ T cells from PBMCs. The chain uses TRBV20-1 and TRBJ2-1, with TRBD2 matching over 7 bases. The chain's CDR3 is CSARFHLPGGLYNEQFF. The CDR3 DNA is TGCAGTGCTAGGTTCCACTTACCGGGGGGTTTATACAATGAGCAGTTCTTC.